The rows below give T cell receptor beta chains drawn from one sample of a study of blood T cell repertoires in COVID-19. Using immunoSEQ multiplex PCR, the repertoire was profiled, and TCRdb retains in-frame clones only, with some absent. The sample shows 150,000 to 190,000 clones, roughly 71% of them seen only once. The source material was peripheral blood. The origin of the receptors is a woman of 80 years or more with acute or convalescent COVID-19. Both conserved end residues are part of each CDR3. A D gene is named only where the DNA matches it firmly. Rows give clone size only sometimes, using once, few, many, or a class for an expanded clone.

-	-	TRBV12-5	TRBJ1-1	CASGFMSNTEAFF	TGTGCTAGTGGTTTCATGTCGAACACTGAAGCTTTCTTT
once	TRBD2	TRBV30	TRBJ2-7	CAWRSTSGGNPYEQYF	TGTGCCTGGAGGTCGACTAGCGGGGGAAACCCCTACGAGCAGTACTTC
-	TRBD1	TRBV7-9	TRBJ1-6	CASSWGQGSEPLHF	TGTGCCAGCAGCTGGGGACAGGGGTCTGAACCCCTCCACTTT
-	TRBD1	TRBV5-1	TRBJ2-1	CASSSIPGQGGDEQFF	TGCGCCAGCAGCTCTATCCCGGGACAGGGTGGGGATGAGCAGTTCTTC
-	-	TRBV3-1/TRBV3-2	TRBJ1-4	CASSQDTSATNEKLFF	TGTGCCAGCAGCCAAGATACTTCGGCAACTAATGAAAAACTGTTTTTT
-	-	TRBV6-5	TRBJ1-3	CASNRRSGVDDTIYF	TGTGCCAGCAATCGACGATCGGGAGTTGACGACACCATATATTTT
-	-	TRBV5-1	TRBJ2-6	CASNPTSSGANVLTF	TGCGCCAGCAACCCTACTAGCTCTGGGGCCAACGTCCTGACTTTC
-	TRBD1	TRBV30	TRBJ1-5	CAWSRDRDQPQHF	TGTGCCTGGAGTAGAGACAGGGATCAGCCCCAGCATTTT
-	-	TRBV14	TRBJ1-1	CASRLAGYTTEAFF	TGTGCCAGCAGACTAGCAGGATACACGACGGAAGCTTTCTTT
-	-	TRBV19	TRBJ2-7	CASSIEQIGRGFGYEQYF	TGTGCCAGTAGTATCGAACAAATCGGCAGGGGATTTGGATACGAGCAGTACTTC
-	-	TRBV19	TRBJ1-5	CASSIDAGNQPQHF	TGTGCCAGTAGTATAGATGCGGGGAATCAGCCCCAGCATTTT
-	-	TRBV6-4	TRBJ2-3	CASSDDGARGTDTQYF	TGTGCCAGCAGTGACGATGGGGCTAGGGGCACAGATACGCAGTATTTT
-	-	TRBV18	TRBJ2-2	CASSPLRFGRNTGELFF	TGTGCCAGCTCACCACTCCGCTTCGGGAGGAACACCGGGGAGCTGTTTTTT
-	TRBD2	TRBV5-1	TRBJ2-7	CASSLSGGATYEQYF	TGCGCCAGCAGCTTAAGCGGGGGGGCCACCTACGAGCAGTACTTC
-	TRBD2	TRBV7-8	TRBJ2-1	CASSLLAGGLYNEQFF	TGTGCCAGCAGCTTGCTAGCGGGGGGCCTGTACAATGAGCAGTTCTTC
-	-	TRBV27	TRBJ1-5	CASSSEQGYSNQPQHF	TGTGCCAGCAGTTCCGAACAGGGATATAGCAATCAGCCCCAGCATTTT
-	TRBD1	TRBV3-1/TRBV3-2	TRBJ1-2	CASSRAPTGGGYTF	TGTGCCAGCAGCCGGGCCCCGACAGGGGGCGGCTACACCTTC
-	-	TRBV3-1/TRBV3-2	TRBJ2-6	CASSQRGTGANVLTF	TGTGCCAGCAGCCAACGGGGTACTGGGGCCAACGTCCTGACTTTC
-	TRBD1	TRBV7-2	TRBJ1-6	CASSLVGQGISPLHF	TGTGCCAGCAGCTTAGTGGGACAGGGGATTTCACCCCTCCACTTT
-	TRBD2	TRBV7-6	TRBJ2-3	CASRAGATDTQYF	TGTGCCAGCCGAGCGGGAGCAACAGATACGCAGTATTTT
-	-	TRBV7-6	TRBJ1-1	CASSFSYPNTEAFF	TGTGCCAGCAGCTTTTCTTATCCGAACACTGAAGCTTTCTTT
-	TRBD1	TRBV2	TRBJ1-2	CASSAGGAYGYTF	TGTGCCAGCAGTGCAGGGGGCGCCTATGGCTACACCTTC
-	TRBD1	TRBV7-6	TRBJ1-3	CASSLGTGGWNTIYF	TGTGCCAGCAGCTTAGGGACAGGGGGATGGAACACCATATATTTT
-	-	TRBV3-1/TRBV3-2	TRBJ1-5	CASSLDNSNQPQHF	TGTGCCAGCAGCCTAGACAATAGCAATCAGCCCCAGCATTTT
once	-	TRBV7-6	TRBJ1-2	CASSPRFVRIYGYTF	TGTGCCAGCAGCCCCCGTTTCGTTCGTATCTATGGCTACACCTTC
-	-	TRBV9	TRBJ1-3	CASSPTVTGSGNTIYF	TGTGCCAGCAGCCCCACCGTAACGGGATCTGGAAACACCATATATTTT
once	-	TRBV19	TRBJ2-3	CASSMTVGTDTQYF	TGTGCCAGTAGTATGACAGTTGGCACAGATACGCAGTATTTT
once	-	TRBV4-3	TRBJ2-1	CASSQAGTSYNEQFF	TGCGCCAGCAGCCAAGCCGGGACATCCTACAATGAGCAGTTCTTC
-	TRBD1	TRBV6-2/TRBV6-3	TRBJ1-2	CASSSLRDRVFGGYTF	TGTGCCAGCAGTTCCCTCCGGGACAGGGTTTTCGGTGGCTACACCTTC
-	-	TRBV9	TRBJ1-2	CASSVLPGGPNYGYTF	TGTGCCAGCAGCGTCCTCCCCGGAGGCCCGAACTATGGCTACACCTTC
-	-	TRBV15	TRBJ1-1	CATSEGRGDTEAFF	TGTGCCACCAGCGAGGGACGGGGGGACACTGAAGCTTTCTTT
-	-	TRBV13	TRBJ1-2	CASSLEGRDGFNYGYTF	TGTGCCAGCAGCTTAGAGGGCAGGGATGGTTTCAACTATGGCTACACCTTC
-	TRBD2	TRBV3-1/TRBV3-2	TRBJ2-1	CASRTSGGSNEQFF	TGTGCCAGTAGAACTAGCGGGGGGAGTAATGAGCAGTTCTTC
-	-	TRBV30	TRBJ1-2	CAWSVGLYNYGYTF	TGTGCCTGGAGTGTTGGACTCTACAACTATGGCTACACCTTC
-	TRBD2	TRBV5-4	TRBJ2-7	CASSAGTSGGTTYEQYF	TGTGCCAGCAGCGCTGGGACTAGCGGGGGTACCACCTACGAGCAGTACTTC
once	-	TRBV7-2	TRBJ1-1	CASSSGQYTEAFF	TGTGCCAGCAGCTCTGGACAGTACACTGAAGCTTTCTTT
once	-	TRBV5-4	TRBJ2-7	CASSLQAHTYEQYF	TGTGCCAGCAGCTTGCAGGCCCATACCTACGAGCAGTACTTC
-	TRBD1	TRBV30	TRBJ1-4	CAWATGGAGEKLFF	TGTGCCTGGGCTACAGGGGGCGCGGGGGAAAAACTGTTTTTT
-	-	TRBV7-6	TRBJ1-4	CASSLQGGVGEKLFF	TGTGCCAGCAGCTTACAAGGGGGGGTCGGTGAAAAACTGTTTTTT
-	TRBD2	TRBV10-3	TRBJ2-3	CAIRETSGGSTDTQYF	TGTGCCATCAGAGAGACTAGCGGGGGGAGCACAGATACGCAGTATTTT